The sequence of this T cell receptor beta chain was determined in a study of PD-L1 blockade in urothelial cancer. Study background: Patients with male sex and bladder-origin urothelial cancer accounted for about 85% of the roughly 30 enrolled. There were a median of about 140,000 T cells in blood samples.

This CDR3 contains 12 residues. The V and J ends lost 4 bases and 15 bases, in that order; junction bases with no gene match: 10. The germline gives CDR1 SGHTS, CDR2 YDEGEE. TCR analog templates of synthetic origin were spiked into each PCR. The data were produced by immunoSEQ multiplex PCR, yet TCRdb's version contains in-frame clones alone and is incomplete. The sample holds tens of thousands of clones, more than 75% seen once. The receptor's source is a man between 70 and 80 years old with urothelial cancer. The source was PBMCs, collected around atezolizumab (anti-PD-L1) treatment. The chain has TRBV5-8 and TRBJ2-3; 8 bases are a match to TRBD1. The CDR3 bases are TGTGCCAGCAGCCCCGGACAGGGTGGTAGATATTTT. Translation: CASSPGQGGRYF.